The following is a T cell receptor beta chain sequence with its context. The table lists this clonotype with a few counts. This clone's antigen is unknown. The sample holds no much larger clone one base away, and base qualities are not on file. The germline V gene (reference sequence) supplies CDR1 WNHNN and CDR2 SYGVQD. V is trimmed back by 4 bases and J by 13 bases, and the junction contains 9 bases that no gene match accounts for. The CDR3 runs 13 residues from the cysteine to the phenylalanine. Only CDR3 DNA is held: 39 bases, read in frame from base 1. The data belong to a study of tumor-infiltrating lymphocytes in primary liver carcinoma (dated by TCRdb to the late 2010s). In terms of the full investigation: Surgical resection was performed in China between late 2015 and March 2016 on four to six patients with histopathologically diagnosed primary liver carcinoma. The five patients, three men and two women aged 30 to 69 years, had hepatocellular carcinoma (four) or combined HCC and intrahepatic cholangiocarcinoma (one). Tumors of the five patients were stage T1-T3 N0M0 with maximum diameters of roughly 4 to 11 cm. Reproducibility between technical replicate repertoires was high, with correlation coefficients above 0.95 and mean shared-clone rates approximately 0.91. A total of roughly 35 specimens from 5 patients went through TCRbeta repertoire sequencing, namely 25 tumor regions, 5 adjacent noncancerous liver tissues and 5 peripheral blood samples. Roughly 3.65 to 7.13 million productive TCRbeta reads were obtained per sample, and no significant difference in read depth was found between tissue types. The study combined TCRbeta repertoire sequencing, expression microarrays and whole-exome sequencing across five regions of each liver tumor, with adjacent normal tissue and blood.

A constant-region primer and ProtoScript II reverse transcriptase were used to reverse-transcribe TCRbeta-specific cDNA from around 480 ng total RNA. TCRbeta libraries were built with three nested multiplex PCR rounds, a slightly modified ARM-PCR procedure. Each of the first two PCR rounds ran for roughly 11 cycles and used multiplex TRBV1-TRBV30 forward primers together with a Cbeta reverse primer. A final 25-cycle PCR with Deep VentR polymerase added sample barcodes and Illumina adapters. Before sequencing, amplicons between 200 and 500 bp were purified from gel using a QIAquick gel extraction kit. The TCRbeta amplicons were sequenced with 250-bp paired-end reads on an Illumina HiSeq 2500. The authors' pipeline ran thus. Reads were quality-trimmed with Trimmomatic v0.33, and paired reads were merged with FLASH v1.2.11 to recover full CDR3 sequences. V, D and J germline segments were assigned to the rearranged TCRbeta sequences using MiGEC v1.2.1b. Clonotype statistics and Shannon-Wiener diversity indices were calculated with VDJtools v1.0.0. To cut down on sampling bias, every analysis after diversity analysis relied on just the 250 most abundant clonotypes from each sample. TCRdb reprocessed the public reads (quality trimming at Q25 with fastp, clone calling with MiXCR) and kept in-frame beta chains. For every CDR3 protein sequence, its rows merge into one entry that carries the most common genes and DNA. TCRdb, rather than the study authors, made the V and J calls. Here the sample has about 180,000 distinct CDR3 sequences; 50% to 75% occur a single time. The ten largest clones capture around 74% of the sample.

General study outcomes and caveats: With just a few patients in the study, the authors point out that the findings should be validated in a larger study. Repertoire overlap was found to be higher between tumor regions (mean about 35%) than between tumor-adjacent (about 17%) or tumor-blood (around 15%) pairs, consistent with antigen-driven expansion. Since the samples were bulk and unsorted, there was no way to compare CD4+ and CD8+ T cell repertoires. Only the TCR beta chain was sequenced, so true repertoire diversity is likely underestimated because unpaired alpha chains were not captured. A significantly larger repertoire fraction was made up by the top 250 clones in tumors than in blood (p = 0.039).

Blood RNA was extracted from unsorted whole blood using TRIzol reagent, and germline DNA was obtained with the DNeasy Blood & Tissue kit. At the time of sampling, the patients had chronic HBV infection and had not received any treatment. Before surgery, approximately 4 milliliters of peripheral blood were drawn into K2EDTA tubes. Recombination linked TRBV10-1 to TRBJ2-1; 8 middle bases align to TRBD1. Sequenced material: peripheral blood. The receptor comes from a man aged 35 to 55 with primary liver carcinoma and hepatitis B virus infection. The CDR3 protein sequence reads: CASSAGQGGSQFF. The DNA is TGCGCCAGCAGTGCAGGACAGGGTGGGAGTCAGTTCTTC.